This T cell receptor beta chain was found in a study of blood T cell repertoires in COVID-19. Looking at the study overall: COVID-19 samples collected from the United States, Italy and Spain covered acute and convalescent phases.

As handled by the study authors: Reference gene primers were amplified, and this amplification served to estimate nucleated cell counts. Only in-frame clones appear in the TCRdb table, and some are missing; sequencing was by immunoSEQ multiplex PCR. That table is the source of V, J and clone size, and D and trimming were worked out from the DNA. This sample has around 9,700 clones, with around 85% found just once. V was clipped by 0 bases and J by 1 base, with 22 bases between them. The CDR3 length is 20 residues. From germline, CDR1 is MNHEY and CDR2 SMNVEV (reference sequence). The sample holds a few counts of this clone.

V usage is TRBV27 and J usage is TRBJ1-5; D is perhaps TRBD1 (5 bases). Sequencing input: peripheral blood. This clonotype originated in a man between 65 and 85 years old with active COVID-19. CDR3 sequence (DNA): TGTGCCAGCAGTTTATCGGGGAGCTTAGGGGAGGACCTAAGCAATCAGCCCCAGCATTTT. It codes for CASSLSGSLGEDLSNQPQHF.